These T cell receptor beta chains were read from a single sample in a study of shared clonotypes between healthy human individuals. Only in-frame clones appear in the TCRdb table, and some are missing; sequencing was by immunoSEQ multiplex PCR. The sample has more than 550,000 clones; 90% are singletons. The sample taken for sequencing was memory CD8+ T cells from PBMCs. Every receptor here comes from a man aged 18 to 35 in good health. Some clones in this sample may be carry-over from other donors' samples. Both conserved end residues are part of each CDR3. The order of the fields is V gene, J gene, D gene, clone size, CDR3 protein, CDR3 DNA. A D gene is named only where the DNA matches it firmly. For some rows the clone size is stated as once, few or many, or as a class when expanded; others skip it.

>TRBV9|TRBJ2-2|-|-
CASSVEGLVPTGELFF
TGTGCCAGCAGCGTAGAGGGTCTCGTTCCCACCGGGGAGCTGTTTTTT
>TRBV5-5|TRBJ1-5|-|-
CASSFWDDSNQPQHF
TGTGCCAGCAGCTTTTGGGATGATAGCAATCAGCCCCAGCATTTT
>TRBV7-9|TRBJ2-7|-|-
CASRGGPDEQYF
TGTGCCAGCAGAGGCGGGCCCGACGAGCAGTACTTC
>TRBV30|TRBJ1-5|-|-
CAWTDGTYGNQPQHF
TGTGCCTGGACGGATGGGACGTATGGCAATCAGCCCCAGCATTTT
>TRBV27|TRBJ2-5|TRBD2|once
CASGLPSGTKETQYF
TGTGCCAGCGGATTGCCTAGCGGGACGAAAGAGACCCAGTACTTC
>TRBV25-1|TRBJ1-2|TRBD1|-
CASSQQGISGYTF
TGTGCCAGCAGTCAACAGGGGATCTCTGGCTACACCTTC
>TRBV7-3|TRBJ2-1|TRBD1|-
CASSPPGGEQFF
TGTGCCAGCAGCCCCCCAGGGGGTGAGCAGTTCTTC
>TRBV7-8|TRBJ1-1|TRBD1|-
CASSFTGGGGSTEAFF
TGTGCCAGCAGCTTTACAGGGGGCGGAGGAAGCACTGAAGCTTTCTTT
>TRBV11-2|TRBJ2-1|TRBD2|-
CASSLVSPSGGGEQFF
TGTGCCAGCAGCTTAGTATCTCCTAGCGGGGGGGGTGAGCAGTTCTTC
>TRBV9|TRBJ2-7|-|-
CASSAEGGQLTGQYF
TGTGCCAGCAGCGCAGAAGGAGGGCAGCTGACGGGGCAGTACTTC
>TRBV5-1|TRBJ1-1|TRBD1|-
CASSFDRVNTEAFF
TGCGCCAGCAGCTTTGACAGGGTGAACACTGAAGCTTTCTTT
>TRBV16|TRBJ1-1|-|once
CASSLRLWGGGEAFF
TGTGCCAGCAGCCTCCGTCTTTGGGGGGGCGGTGAAGCTTTCTTT
>TRBV10-3|TRBJ2-7|-|-
CATVGISSYEQYF
TGTGCCACCGTCGGGATTAGCTCCTACGAGCAGTACTTC
>TRBV13|TRBJ2-7|TRBD1|once
CASSFRDSWGEQYF
TGTGCCAGCAGCTTCCGGGACAGCTGGGGGGAGCAGTACTTC
>TRBV5-6|TRBJ2-1|TRBD2|-
CASSLAGSSYNEQFF
TGTGCCAGCAGCTTAGCGGGAAGCTCCTACAATGAGCAGTTCTTC
>TRBV10-3|TRBJ2-7|-|-
CAIKTGQRLGEQYF
TGTGCCATCAAGACAGGACAGCGATTGGGCGAGCAGTACTTC
>TRBV9|TRBJ2-6|TRBD1|-
CASSANPGTGAGANVLTF
TGTGCCAGCAGCGCGAACCCCGGGACAGGGGCTGGGGCCAACGTCCTGACTTTC